The next 16 T cell receptor beta chains were all read from a single sample in a study of cytomegalovirus exposure and HLA in healthy donors. The PCR ran on 60 Vbeta and 13 Jbeta primers. Some clones are missing from TCRdb's copy, which holds only in-frame ones; the method was immunoSEQ multiplex PCR. This sample lists about 99,000 clones; its ten largest clones have 3.5%. Sequencing input: PBMCs. These receptors were obtained from a man in his forties in good health and CMV-seronegative.

The V call is TRBV7-9, the J call TRBJ1-1; 7 nucleotides line up with TRBD1. V lost 4 bases and J lost 5; bases outside the gene matches: 7. Germline V gene sequence: CDR1 SEHNR, CDR2 FQNEAQ (reference sequence). The CDR3 totals 14 residues. The CDR3 spells CASSSGQTGTEAFF. CDR3 sequence (DNA): TGTGCCAGCAGCTCCGGTCAGACAGGGACTGAAGCTTTCTTT.

In regard to this clone: Other DNA sequences in the sample encode the same CDR3. This chain joins TRBV18 and TRBJ1-5, with 8 nucleotides matching TRBD1. J gave up 6 bases and V 3 bases, and 4 bases lay outside the gene matches. Germline CDR1 and CDR2: KGHSH and LQKENI. The CDR3 covers 14 residues. CDR3 in amino acids: CASSPGQGGQPQHF. As DNA, the CDR3 is TGTGCCAGCTCACCCGGACAGGGAGGTCAGCCCCAGCATTTT.

The chain employs TRBV18 and TRBJ1-5, with 7 bases that match TRBD1. Looked up from germline, CDR1 is KGHSH and CDR2 is LQKENI. J gave up 7 bases and V 5 bases, and 5 bases lay outside the gene matches. This CDR3 region has 13 residues. DNA of the CDR3: TGTGCCAGCTCATCCGACAGGGCCCAGCCCCAGCATTTT. Its translation: CASSSDRAQPQHF.

The rearrangement uses TRBV7-2 and TRBJ2-5; perhaps TRBD2 as D (7 bases). This CDR3 is built from 17 residues. The germline gives CDR1 SGHTA, CDR2 FQGNSA. V lost 1 base to trimming and J lost 5 bases, with 20 bases between them. The CDR3 nucleotides are TGTGCCAGCAGCTTAGACCCCGTGGGGGGGCTTCTCGAGACCCAGTACTTC. It specifies CASSLDPVGGLLETQYF. Supplemented by reference TRBV7-2 and TRBJ2-5, the full variable domain reads GAGVSQSPSNKVTEKGKDVELRCDPISGHTALYWYRQSLGQGLEFLIYFQGNSAPDKSGLPSDRFSAERTGGSVSTLTIQRTQQEDSAVYLCASSLDPVGGLLETQYFGPGTRLLVL.

V gene TRBV19 combines with J gene TRBJ1-1, with a tentative D call TRBD1 (6 bases). This CDR3 contains 12 residues. CDR1 and CDR2 from the germline V gene are LNHDA and SQIVND (reference sequence). V shed 8 bases and J shed 4 bases, with 11 bases lying between them. CDR3 in amino acids: CASHSRGTEAFF. In nucleotides, the CDR3 is TGTGCCAGTCACTCCAGGGGCACTGAAGCTTTCTTT. Full variable domain (rest looked up from reference TRBV19 and TRBJ1-1): DGGITQSPKYLFRKEGQNVTLSCEQNLNHDAMYWYRQDPGQGLRLIYYSQIVNDFQKGDIAEGYSVSREKKESFPLTVTSAQKNPTAFYLCASHSRGTEAFFGQGTRLTVV.

The gene calls are TRBV7-2 and TRBJ2-6, with D uncertain. V was shortened by 1 base and J by 0 bases, with 4 bases between the two germline ends. The length of the CDR3 is 15 residues. CDR1 is SGHTA, CDR2 FQGNSA, per germline. DNA of the CDR3: TGTGCCAGCAGCTTAGTTCACTCTGGGGCCAACGTCCTGACTTTC. Its protein is CASSLVHSGANVLTF.

This chain connects TRBV6-1 to TRBJ2-7; 8 bases are shared with TRBD1. V lost 3 bases and J lost 5; bases outside the gene matches: 3. CDR1 MNHNS and CDR2 SASEGT come from the germline V gene. The CDR3 length is 13 residues. The CDR3 loop is CASSDPQGDEQYF. CDR3 nucleotides: TGTGCCAGCAGTGATCCACAGGGGGACGAGCAGTACTTC.

The V call is TRBV5-6, the J call TRBJ1-2; no firm D call. This CDR3 contains 14 residues. CDR1 is SGHDT, CDR2 YYEEEE, per germline. V was clipped by 2 bases and J by 2 bases, with 10 bases between them. CDR3 sequence reads: CASSFQQANYGYTF. CDR3 nucleotide sequence: TGTGCCAGCAGCTTCCAGCAGGCAAACTATGGCTACACCTTC.

The rearrangement uses TRBV7-7 and TRBJ2-2; 7 bases align to TRBD2. V trimming: 4 bases; J trimming: 1 base; junction bases outside the gene matches: 3. This CDR3 has 15 residues. The V gene's germline CDR1 is SSHAT and CDR2 FNYEAQ (reference sequence). The CDR3 sequence is CASSSGGKNTGELFF. Here the CDR3 DNA reads TGTGCCAGCAGCTCCGGGGGGAAGAACACCGGGGAGCTGTTTTTT.

The chain recombines TRBV6-5 with TRBJ1-4; no firm D call. This CDR3 spans 15 amino acids. Trimming cost V 1 base and J 4 bases, with 10 bases left between them. CDR1 is MNHEY and CDR2 is SVGAGI in the germline V gene. The CDR3: CASSYLRGDNEKLFF. The CDR3 DNA is TGTGCCAGCAGTTACTTGCGGGGAGATAATGAAAAACTGTTTTTT.

J is TRBJ2-7 and V is TRBV5-1; 8 bases are shared with TRBD2. CDR1 and CDR2 (germline): SGHRS, YFSETQ. V lost 0 bases, J lost 2 bases, and 4 bases stayed unmatched. The CDR3 length is 15 residues. The CDR3 DNA reads TGCGCCAGCAGCTTGGTCGGGGGGGCGACCTACGAGCAGTACTTC. This codes for CASSLVGGATYEQYF.

The chain carries TRBV28 and TRBJ2-7; D possibly corresponds to TRBD2 (6 bases). Germline V gene data show CDR1 as MDHEN and CDR2 as SYDVKM. The CDR3 runs to 17 residues. Trimming left V 7 bases short and J 0 bases short, with 22 bases between. The CDR3: CASKIPGPGGSSYEQYF. Here the CDR3 DNA reads TGTGCCAGCAAAATCCCAGGGCCCGGGGGAAGCTCCTACGAGCAGTACTTC.

This chain connects TRBV28 to TRBJ1-2; possible D gene TRBD1, 5 bases. This CDR3 is built from 14 residues. Germline lookup yields CDR1 MDHEN and CDR2 SYDVKM. V lost 4 bases, J lost 0 bases, and 9 bases lay in between. The DNA for the CDR3 is TGTGCCAGCAGTTCAGGGCCCCCTAACTATGGCTACACCTTC. Its protein product is CASSSGPPNYGYTF.

The chain uses TRBV13 and TRBJ2-4, with D unresolved. This CDR3 has 14 amino acids. The V end lost 1 base, the J end lost 0 bases, and 4 bases lay between the germline ends. Germline V gene data show CDR1 as PRHDT and CDR2 as FYEKMQ (reference sequence). DNA for the CDR3: TGTGCCAGCAGCTTAGCAGTAGCCAAAAACATTCAGTACTTC. As protein: CASSLAVAKNIQYF.

The rearrangement links TRBV4-1 to TRBJ1-1; the D is unclear. V was clipped by 6 bases and J by 1 base, with 15 bases between them. CDR3 length equals 15 residues. Germline loops: CDR1 MGHRA, CDR2 YSYEKL. CDR3 in DNA: TGCGCCAGCAGTCTAGCTAGAACCGAGAACACTGAAGCTTTCTTT. Protein: CASSLARTENTEAFF.

The chain is built from TRBV9 and TRBJ2-2; 10 positions match TRBD2. The CDR3 length is 17 residues. Losses at the gene ends were 4 bases for V and 5 bases for J; bases not matched to a gene: 11. Germline CDR1 and CDR2: SGDLS and YYNGEE. The DNA of the CDR3 is TGTGCCAGCAGCCATGGGACTAGCGTAGATCGGACCGGGGAGCTGTTTTTT. This encodes CASSHGTSVDRTGELFF.